This T cell receptor beta chain was obtained from a study of T-cell reconstitution after alpha-beta-depleted transplantation in children. A library of TCRbeta sequences, prepared with unique molecular identifiers, was generated. TCRdb re-derived calls from the PCR reads in MiXCR, one entry per CDR3 protein. Here the sample spans fewer than 1 million distinct CDR3 sequences, around 17% being singletons. Findings and caveats of the study: Recipient T cells and thymic progenitors that survived gave rise to the high TCRbeta diversity observed at day 60 in some patients. Counts and diversity of T cells one year after transplant came mostly from newly produced T cells. About two months after transplant, alpha-beta T cells reportedly came from several hundred expanded graft clones.

After removal of 3 bases from V and 5 bases from J, the junction contained 3 bases not matched to a gene. The CDR3 is 13 amino acids. The germline gives CDR1 DFQATT, CDR2 SNEGSKA (reference sequence). In this sample, this clonotype turned up a few times. Its antigen remains unknown. The clonotype was recovered from a male patient younger than 18 who had a stem cell transplant for acute lymphoblastic leukemia, so the T cells may come from the graft donor. The genes are TRBV20-1 and TRBJ2-5; 10 positions match TRBD2. Material: PBMCs, mostly from graft donor cells, obtained 360 days after TCRalphabeta/CD19-depleted stem cell transplant. The CDR3 reads CSARKAGGETQYF. CDR3 in DNA: TGCAGTGCTAGGAAAGCGGGAGGGGAGACCCAGTACTTC.